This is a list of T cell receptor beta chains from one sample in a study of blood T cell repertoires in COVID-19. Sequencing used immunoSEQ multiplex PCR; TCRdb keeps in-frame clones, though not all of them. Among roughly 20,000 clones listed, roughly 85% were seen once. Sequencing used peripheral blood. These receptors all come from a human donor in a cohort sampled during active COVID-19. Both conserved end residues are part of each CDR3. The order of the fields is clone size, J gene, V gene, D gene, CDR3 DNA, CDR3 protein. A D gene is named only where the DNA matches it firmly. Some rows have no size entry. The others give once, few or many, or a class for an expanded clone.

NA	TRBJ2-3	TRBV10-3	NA	TGTGCCATCAGTGAGCCCGACAGACACACAGATACGCAGTATTTT	CAISEPDRHTDTQYF
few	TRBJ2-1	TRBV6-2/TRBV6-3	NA	TGTGCCAGCAGTTACTCGAATTTGGCAAATGAGCAGTTCTTC	CASSYSNLANEQFF
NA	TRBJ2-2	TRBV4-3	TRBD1	TGCGCCAGCAGCCCAATCCTGGACAGGGGGGACGCCGGGGAGCTGTTTTTT	CASSPILDRGDAGELFF
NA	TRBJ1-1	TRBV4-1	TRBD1	TGCGCCAGCAGGGCCGGGACAGGCCCTTCTTCCAACACTGAAGCTTTCTTT	CASRAGTGPSSNTEAFF
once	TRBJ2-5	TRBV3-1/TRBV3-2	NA	TGTGCCAGCAGCCAAGTCCTAGGGACTTCCCCTCAAGAGACCCAGTACTTC	CASSQVLGTSPQETQYF
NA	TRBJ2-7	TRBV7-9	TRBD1	TGTGCCAGCAGCCCTTCTGGACAGGGGGTGTACGAGCAGTACTTC	CASSPSGQGVYEQYF
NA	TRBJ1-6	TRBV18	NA	TGTGCCAGCTCACCACCCCCAGGGAATAATTCACCCCTCCACTTT	CASSPPPGNNSPLHF
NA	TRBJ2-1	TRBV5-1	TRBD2	TGCGCCAGCAGCACCCGGACTAGCCGCCGATTTGAGCAGTTCTTC	CASSTRTSRRFEQFF
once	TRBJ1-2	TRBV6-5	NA	TGTGCCAGCAGTCGGACAGTGTTTAACTATGGCTACACCTTC	CASSRTVFNYGYTF
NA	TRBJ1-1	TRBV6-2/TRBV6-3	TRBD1	TGTGCCAGCAGTACAGGGGTTGTGACTGAAGCTTTCTTT	CASSTGVVTEAFF
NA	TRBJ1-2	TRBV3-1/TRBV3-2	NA	TGTGCCAGCAGCCAAGACAGGGTAATCGGCTACACCTTC	CASSQDRVIGYTF
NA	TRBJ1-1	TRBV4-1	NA	TGCGCCAGCAGCCTGCGAATGGGGAGGGGAGGCACTGAAGCTTTCTTT	CASSLRMGRGGTEAFF
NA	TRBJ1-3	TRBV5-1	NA	TGCGCCAGCAGCTTGGGACAGAGAAACACCATATATTTT	CASSLGQRNTIYF
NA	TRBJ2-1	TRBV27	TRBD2	TGTGCCAGCAGTTCCCGCGGGGGGACTAGCGGGGGTTTTCTCTCCTACAATGAGCAGTTCTTC	CASSSRGGTSGGFLSYNEQFF
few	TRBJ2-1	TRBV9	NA	TGTGCCAGCAGCGTATCCCCTACCGTCGTTGAGCAGTTCTTC	CASSVSPTVVEQFF
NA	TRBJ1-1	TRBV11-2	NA	TGTGCCAGCAGCGTCGTTGGGGGGGGGACTGAAGCTTTCTTT	CASSVVGGGTEAFF
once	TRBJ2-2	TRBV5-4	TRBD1	TGTGCCAGCAGCAGCCGGGACAGGGGGAACACCGGGGAGCTGTTTTTT	CASSSRDRGNTGELFF
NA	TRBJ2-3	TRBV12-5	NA	TGTGCTAGTGGTTTGTCCCCCAGAGACAGGTCAGGCTCAGATACGCAGTATTTT	CASGLSPRDRSGSDTQYF
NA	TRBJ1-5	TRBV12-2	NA	TGTGCAAGTCGGGGGCCGGAGGGGGCAGGTCAGCCCCAGCATTTT	CASRGPEGAGQPQHF
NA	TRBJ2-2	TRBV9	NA	TGTGCCAGCAGCGTAGGAGGGTACACCGGGGAGCTGTTTTTT	CASSVGGYTGELFF
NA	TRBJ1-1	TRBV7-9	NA	TGTGCCAGCAGCCCTTTCAGGGGGAACACTGAAGCTTTCTTT	CASSPFRGNTEAFF
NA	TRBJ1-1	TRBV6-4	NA	TGTGCCAGCAGATTACAGGGGAACACTGAAGCTTTCTTT	CASRLQGNTEAFF
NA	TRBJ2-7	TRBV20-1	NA	TGCAGTGCAAAACAGAGCTACGAGCAGTACTTC	CSAKQSYEQYF
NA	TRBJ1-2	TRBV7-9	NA	TGTGCCAGCAGCTCCAGCGGCCTCCGGGATGGCTACACCTTC	CASSSSGLRDGYTF
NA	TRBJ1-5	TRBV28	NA	TGTGCCAGCAGTTTACTTCAAGCTCAGCCCCAGCATTTT	CASSLLQAQPQHF
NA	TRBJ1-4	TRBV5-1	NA	TGCGCCAGCAGCTTGAGCGGGACAAATGAAAAACTGTTTTTT	CASSLSGTNEKLFF
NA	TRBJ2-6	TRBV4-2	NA	TGTGCCAGCAGCCAAGAAGGGGGTACTGGGGCCAACGTCCTGACTTTC	CASSQEGGTGANVLTF
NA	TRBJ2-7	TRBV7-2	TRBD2	TGTGCCAGCAGCTTAGCTCTAGCGGGGGGCTACGAGCAGTACTTC	CASSLALAGGYEQYF
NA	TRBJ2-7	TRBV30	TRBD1	TGTGCCTGGAGGCTTAGGGGGCAGGGGGCTGGGGACGAGCAGTACTTC	CAWRLRGQGAGDEQYF